This entry lists 21 T cell receptor beta chains sequenced from one sample in a study of T cell repertoires in cytomegalovirus infection. TCRdb itself ran the reads through MiXCR, one entry per CDR3 protein. The sample shows fewer than 1,000,000 distinct CDR3 sequences, roughly 30% of them seen only once. Their cognate antigens are unknown. Sequenced material: cultured CD8+ T cells from PBMCs, taken from culture after CMV antigen stimulation. These receptors were collected from a human donor in good health (CMV status not recorded). Some clones in this sample may be carry-over from other donors' samples.

The chain combines TRBV12-3 or TRBV12-4 with TRBJ2-5; 8 bases map to TRBD1. The CDR3 is 14 amino acids. Losses at the gene ends were 7 bases for V and 5 bases for J; bases not matched to a gene: 9. CDR3 DNA sequence: TGTGCCAGCACCTACCAGGGGGCGCGGGAGACCCAGTACTTC. Protein sequence: CASTYQGARETQYF.

The chain combines TRBV7-6 with TRBJ2-5, with D perhaps matching TRBD1 or TRBD2 (6 bases each). There are 15 residues in the CDR3. Germline CDR1 and CDR2: SGHVS and FNYEAQ. V was pared by 5 bases and J by 5 bases, with 18 bases between. DNA of the CDR3: TGTGCCAGCAGCCCTAGTTGGGGGGCAATGGAGACCCAGTACTTC. The encoded protein is CASSPSWGAMETQYF.

This clonotype appeared a few times. The rearrangement joins TRBV6-1 to TRBJ2-7; D gene ambiguous. Between the trimmed V and J ends, which lost 2 bases and 2 bases, there was a span of 16 bases. From germline, CDR1 is MNHNS and CDR2 SASEGT. This CDR3 is 16 amino acids long. The CDR3 DNA reads TGTGCCAGCAGTGAAATCGGGCTTCCAAAACCCTACGAGCAGTACTTC. Its protein product is CASSEIGLPKPYEQYF.

The rearrangement uses TRBV6-1 and TRBJ2-1; TRBD1 agrees at 9 bases. CDR1 is MNHNS, CDR2 SASEGT, per germline. The CDR3 contains 15 residues. The V and J ends lost 3 bases and 6 bases, in that order; junction bases with no gene match: 6. This chain's CDR3 is CASSEDRGYFNEQFF. The CDR3, as DNA: TGTGCCAGCAGTGAGGACAGGGGATATTTCAATGAGCAGTTCTTC.

This clonotype has more than one count but fewer than ten. J is TRBJ1-4 and V is TRBV6-5; weak D call: TRBD1 (6 bases). The CDR3 is 14 residues long. Trimming shortened V by 0 bases and J by 11 bases, and 13 bases separated the two germline ends. The germline CDR1 and CDR2 sequences are MNHEY and SVGAGI. CDR3 nucleotide sequence: TGTGCCAGCAGTTACTCGGCAGGCACAGGGAAACTGTTTTTT. Translation gives CASSYSAGTGKLFF.

The gene calls are TRBV7-2 and TRBJ2-5; 9 positions agree with TRBD1. In germline, CDR1 is SGHTA, CDR2 FQGNSA. CDR3 size: 16 residues. The J segment lost 5 bases and the V segment lost 1 base, leaving 8 bases of the junction unmatched. DNA of the CDR3: TGTGCCAGCAGCTTAGGGGACAGGGCTGTCGGGGAGACCCAGTACTTC. Its translation: CASSLGDRAVGETQYF.

This clonotype was picked up a small number of times. The V and J genes are TRBV4-1 and TRBJ1-2; D unclear. The CDR3 contains 15 residues. Per germline, CDR1 MGHRA and CDR2 YSYEKL. Trimming left V 0 bases short and J 4 bases short, with 12 bases between. CDR3 region: CASSQDSTVFYGYTF. Here the CDR3 DNA reads TGCGCCAGCAGCCAAGATTCGACCGTTTTCTATGGCTACACCTTC.

This clonotype came up many times. The V call is TRBV7-2, the J call TRBJ1-1; 9 bases agree with TRBD1. This CDR3 region has 15 residues. Losses at the gene ends were 5 bases for V and 6 bases for J; bases not matched to a gene: 10. Germline assignment: CDR1 SGHTA and CDR2 FQGNSA. CDR3 nucleotides: TGTGCCAGCAGCCTCCGGGACAGGGAATTATCTGAAGCTTTCTTT. Translation gives CASSLRDRELSEAFF.

The rearrangement uses TRBV5-1 and TRBJ2-1, with D perhaps TRBD2 (7 bases). There are 15 residues in the CDR3. Germline V gene lookup returns CDR1 SGHRS and CDR2 YFSETQ. The V end was cut by 2 bases, the J end by 8 bases, with 17 bases between. CDR3: CASSFLTLGGDEQFF. In DNA, the CDR3 is TGCGCCAGCAGCTTCCTGACCCTAGGGGGGGATGAGCAGTTCTTC.

V usage is TRBV6-1 and J usage is TRBJ1-2; D remains ambiguous. Germline V gives CDR1 MNHNS, CDR2 SASEGT. The V and J ends lost 7 bases and 7 bases respectively, with 22 bases between them. There are 15 residues in the CDR3. CDR3 amino acids: CASIFTSPRRFGYTF. CDR3 sequence (DNA): TGTGCCAGCATTTTCACAAGCCCGAGACGCTTTGGCTACACCTTC.

The chain couples TRBV2 to TRBJ2-7; the match to TRBD1 covers 7 bases. Germline CDR1 SNHLY, CDR2 FYNNEI. J gave up 3 bases and V 4 bases, and 3 bases lay outside the gene matches. This CDR3 is built from 13 residues. The DNA for the CDR3 is TGTGCCAGCAGTGCGGGACAGTTCTACGAGCAGTACTTC. It translates to CASSAGQFYEQYF.

The sample holds many counts of this clonotype. The chain carries TRBV7-2 and TRBJ2-3; D remains unclear. CDR1 is SGHTA and CDR2 is FQGNSA in the germline V gene. This CDR3 region has 13 residues. V was trimmed by 3 bases and J by 5 bases, leaving 9 bases between them. This CDR3 reads CASSLNFVDTQYF. The CDR3 DNA reads TGTGCCAGCAGCTTGAACTTTGTAGATACGCAGTATTTT. Using reference TRBV7-2 and TRBJ2-3 for the parts outside the CDR3, the full variable domain is GAGVSQSPSNKVTEKGKDVELRCDPISGHTALYWYRQSLGQGLEFLIYFQGNSAPDKSGLPSDRFSAERTGGSVSTLTIQRTQQEDSAVYLCASSLNFVDTQYFGPGTRLTVL.

The chain joins TRBV28 to TRBJ2-1; no reliable D call. The germline V gene encodes CDR1 MDHEN and CDR2 SYDVKM. Trimming shortened V by 5 bases and J by 7 bases, and 18 bases separated the two germline ends. The CDR3 is 15 amino acids. CDR3 loop: CASSTPWTPDNEQFF. Written as DNA, the CDR3 is TGTGCCAGCAGTACCCCCTGGACCCCGGATAATGAGCAGTTCTTC.

V is TRBV19 and J is TRBJ1-2, with D perhaps TRBD1 (5 bases). The V end lost 5 bases, the J end lost 2 bases, and 12 bases lay between the germline ends. Germline V CDR1 and CDR2: LNHDA, SQIVND (reference sequence). CDR3 length equals 14 residues. CDR3 sequence reads: CASSPAGENYGYTF. The DNA of the CDR3 is TGTGCCAGTAGTCCGGCGGGGGAAAACTATGGCTACACCTTC. Complete variable domain (other parts from reference TRBV19 and TRBJ1-2): DGGITQSPKYLFRKEGQNVTLSCEQNLNHDAMYWYRQDPGQGLRLIYYSQIVNDFQKGDIAEGYSVSREKKESFPLTVTSAQKNPTAFYLCASSPAGENYGYTFGSGTRLTVV.

In its sample, this clonotype was seen a few times. The rearrangement joins TRBV7-9 to TRBJ1-6; weak D call: TRBD1 (6 bases). From germline, CDR1 is SEHNR and CDR2 FQNEAQ (reference sequence). The length of the CDR3 is 17 residues. With 5 bases removed from V and 1 base from J, the gap between germline ends came to 15 bases. The CDR3 protein is CASSDKTGRSYNSPLHF. The CDR3 DNA reads TGTGCCAGCAGCGACAAAACAGGGAGATCCTATAATTCACCCCTCCACTTT. The full variable domain, rest sourced from reference TRBV7-9 and TRBJ1-6, is DTGVSQNPRHKITKRGQNVTFRCDPISEHNRLYWYRQTLGQGPEFLTYFQNEAQLEKSRLLSDRFSAERPKGSFSTLEIQRTEQGDSAMYLCASSDKTGRSYNSPLHFGNGTRLTVT.

This rearrangement joins TRBV7-9 to TRBJ2-1, with a weak D call TRBD2 (5 bases). V was shortened by 5 bases and J by 5 bases, with 7 bases between the two germline ends. Germline CDR1 is SEHNR and CDR2 is FQNEAQ (reference sequence). There are 12 residues in the CDR3. CDR3 sequence (DNA): TGTGCCAGCAGCCAGAGGGACAATGAGCAGTTCTTC. Translated, it gives CASSQRDNEQFF.

This chain connects TRBV6-2 or TRBV6-3 to TRBJ1-1, with a weak D call TRBD1 (5 bases). V lost 8 bases, J lost 3 bases, and 13 bases lay in between. This CDR3 is 13 amino acids long. Germline V lookup: CDR1 MNHEY, CDR2 SVGEGT. The CDR3 nucleotides read TGTGCCAGCGAAGCTCGACAGTACACTGAAGCTTTCTTT. Translated, it gives CASEARQYTEAFF.

This clonotype was seen a handful of times. The rearrangement joins TRBV14 to TRBJ2-7; no clear D. The CDR3 is made up of 13 amino acids. With 10 bases removed from V and 7 bases from J, the gap between germline ends came to 20 bases. The germline CDR1 and CDR2 sequences are SGHDN and FVKESK. CDR3 protein: CATAENLNLEQYF. The DNA of the CDR3 is TGTGCCACGGCGGAAAACCTAAACCTGGAGCAGTACTTC.

This clonotype was seen a handful of times. The V gene is TRBV7-3, the J gene TRBJ2-3; 7 bases agree with TRBD1. The V segment lost 7 bases and the J segment 2 bases; nucleotides outside the gene matches: 9. The CDR3 covers 15 residues. Germline V gene lookup returns CDR1 SGHTA and CDR2 FQGTGA. The CDR3 here is CASNQGQAATDTQYF. CDR3 bases: TGTGCCAGCAACCAAGGACAGGCCGCCACAGATACGCAGTATTTT.

This clonotype appeared a few times. This chain joins TRBV27 and TRBJ1-4; 8 positions match TRBD1. This CDR3 is 14 amino acids long. Germline V gives CDR1 MNHEY, CDR2 SMNVEV (reference sequence). Trimming at V came to 4 bases and at J to 4 bases, leaving 2 bases not matched to a gene. The CDR3, as DNA: TGTGCCAGCAGTTGGACAGGGAATAATGAAAAACTGTTTTTT. It translates to CASSWTGNNEKLFF. Drawing the rest from reference TRBV27 and TRBJ1-4, the complete variable domain is EAQVTQNPRYLITVTGKKLTVTCSQNMNHEYMSWYRQDPGLGLRQIYYSMNVEVTDKGDVPEGYKVSRKEKRNFPLILESPSPNQTSLYFCASSWTGNNEKLFFGSGTQLSVL.

This clonotype was observed at least ten times. At one end the junction does not follow the germline gene, possibly because of a read error. The chain is built from TRBV4-1 and TRBJ2-3; 11 bases are shared with TRBD2. This CDR3 has 15 residues. Germline V gives CDR1 MGHRA, CDR2 YSYEKL. In nucleotides, the CDR3 is TGTGCCAGCAGCCAACTAGCGGGGGGCACAGATACGCAGTATTTT. Translation: CASSQLAGGTDTQYF.